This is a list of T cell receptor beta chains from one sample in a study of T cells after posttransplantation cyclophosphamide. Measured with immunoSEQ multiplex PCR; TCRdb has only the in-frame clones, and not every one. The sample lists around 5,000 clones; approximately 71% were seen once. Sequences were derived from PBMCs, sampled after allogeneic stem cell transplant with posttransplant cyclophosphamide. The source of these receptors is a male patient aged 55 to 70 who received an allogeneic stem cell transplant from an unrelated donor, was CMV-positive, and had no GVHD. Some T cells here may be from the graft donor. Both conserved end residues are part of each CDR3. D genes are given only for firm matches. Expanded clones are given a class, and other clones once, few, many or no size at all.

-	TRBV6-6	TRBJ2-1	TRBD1	CASSTRTGNNEQFF	TGTGCCAGCAGTACTAGGACAGGTAACAATGAGCAGTTCTTC
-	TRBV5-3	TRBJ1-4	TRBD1	CASSQQGAGEKLFF	TGTGCCAGCAGCCAACAGGGGGCTGGCGAAAAACTGTTTTTT
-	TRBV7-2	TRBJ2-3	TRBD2	CASSPRLAGDDTQYF	TGTGCCAGCAGCCCCCGACTAGCGGGAGACGATACGCAGTATTTT
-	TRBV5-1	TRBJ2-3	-	CASSLGGPDTQYF	TGCGCCAGCAGCTTGGGGGGGCCAGATACGCAGTATTTT
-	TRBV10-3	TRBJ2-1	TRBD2	CAISESNSGGRAAEQFF	TGTGCCATCAGTGAGTCAAATTCGGGTGGGAGGGCGGCTGAGCAGTTCTTC
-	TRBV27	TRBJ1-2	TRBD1	CASSFGTGDGYTF	TGTGCCAGCAGTTTCGGGACAGGGGATGGCTACACCTTC
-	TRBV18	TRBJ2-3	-	CASSPGQSPDTQYF	TGTGCCAGCTCACCAGGACAATCCCCAGATACGCAGTATTTT
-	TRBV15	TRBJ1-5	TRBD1	CATSRGTGGVNQPQHF	TGTGCCACCAGCAGAGGAACAGGGGGCGTCAATCAGCCCCAGCATTTT
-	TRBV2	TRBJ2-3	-	CASSVRGAYTQYF	TGTGCCAGCAGTGTTCGGGGGGCGTATACGCAGTATTTT
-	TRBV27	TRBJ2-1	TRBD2	CASSWTSGTYNEQFF	TGTGCCAGCAGTTGGACTAGCGGAACCTACAATGAGCAGTTCTTC
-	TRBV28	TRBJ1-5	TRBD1	CASQDRGNQPQHF	TGTGCCAGCCAAGACAGGGGGAATCAGCCCCAGCATTTT
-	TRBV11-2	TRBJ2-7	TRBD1	CASSRDRVAEQYF	TGTGCCAGCAGCCGCGACAGGGTCGCCGAGCAGTACTTC
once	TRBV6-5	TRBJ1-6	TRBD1	CASSHQRGRDSPLHF	TGTGCCAGCAGTCACCAAAGGGGGCGAGATTCACCCCTCCACTTT
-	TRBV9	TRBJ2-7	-	CASSVAQGGYEQYF	TGTGCCAGCAGCGTAGCTCAGGGGGGATACGAGCAGTACTTC
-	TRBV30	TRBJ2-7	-	CAWGRHRSSYEQYF	TGTGCCTGGGGGAGGCACAGAAGCTCCTACGAGCAGTACTTC
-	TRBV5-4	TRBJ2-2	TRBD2	CASSFRGGADTGELFF	TGTGCCAGCAGCTTTCGGGGGGGCGCGGACACCGGGGAGCTGTTTTTT
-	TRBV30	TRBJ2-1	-	CAWTGRADNEQFF	TGTGCCTGGACGGGCAGGGCAGACAATGAGCAGTTCTTC
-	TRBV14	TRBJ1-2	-	CASSHSTRNYGYTF	TGTGCCAGCAGCCATTCGACACGCAACTATGGCTACACCTTC
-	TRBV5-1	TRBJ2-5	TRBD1	CASSVGGTGAQETQYF	TGCGCCAGCAGCGTTGGGGGGACAGGGGCCCAAGAGACCCAGTACTTC
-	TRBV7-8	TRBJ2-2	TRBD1	CATTRQGDGELFF	TGTGCCACCACGAGGCAGGGGGACGGGGAGCTGTTTTTT
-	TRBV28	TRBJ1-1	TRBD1	CASSRTGGAFF	TGTGCCAGCAGTCGGACAGGGGGAGCTTTCTTT
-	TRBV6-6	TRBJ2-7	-	CASNIQGIPYEQYF	TGTGCCAGCAACATCCAGGGTATTCCCTACGAGCAGTACTTC
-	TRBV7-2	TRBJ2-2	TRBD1	CASSLDRGPGELFF	TGTGCCAGCAGCTTAGACAGGGGGCCCGGGGAGCTGTTTTTT
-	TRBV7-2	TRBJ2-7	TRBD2	CASSLGLAGQTYEQYF	TGTGCCAGCAGCCTCGGACTAGCGGGACAAACCTACGAGCAGTACTTC
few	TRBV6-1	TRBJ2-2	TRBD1	CASRNRGFGELFF	TGTGCCAGCAGGAACAGGGGTTTCGGGGAGCTGTTTTTT
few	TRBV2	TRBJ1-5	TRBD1	CASSEASAQGANQPQHF	TGTGCCAGCAGTGAAGCATCTGCACAGGGGGCCAATCAGCCCCAGCATTTT
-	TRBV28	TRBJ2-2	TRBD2	CASGPGTSGRYTGELFF	TGTGCCAGCGGTCCCGGTACTAGCGGGAGGTACACCGGGGAGCTGTTTTTT
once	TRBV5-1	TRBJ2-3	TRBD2	CASSRVAGGPPSTDTQYF	TGCGCCAGCAGTCGGGTAGCGGGGGGGCCTCCTAGCACAGATACGCAGTATTTT
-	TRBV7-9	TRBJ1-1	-	CASSLAQRGSTEAFF	TGTGCCAGCAGCTTAGCGCAAAGAGGGTCGACTGAAGCTTTCTTT
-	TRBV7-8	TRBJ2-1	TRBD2	CASNGGGLSYNEQFF	TGTGCCAGCAACGGGGGGGGGCTCAGCTACAATGAGCAGTTCTTC
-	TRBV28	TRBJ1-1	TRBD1	CASSMGNRGTEAFF	TGTGCCAGCAGTATGGGAAACAGGGGCACTGAAGCTTTCTTT
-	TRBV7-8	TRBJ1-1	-	CASSPGGHLNTEAFF	TGTGCCAGCAGCCCAGGTGGACACTTGAACACTGAAGCTTTCTTT
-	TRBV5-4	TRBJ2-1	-	CASSLVAGEQFF	TGTGCCAGCAGCTTGGTCGCGGGAGAGCAGTTCTTC
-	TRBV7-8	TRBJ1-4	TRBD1	CASSPRDRVEKLFF	TGTGCCAGCAGCCCGCGGGACAGGGTTGAAAAACTGTTTTTT
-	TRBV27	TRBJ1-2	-	CASSPTLAGGYTF	TGTGCCAGCAGTCCGACGTTGGCGGGGGGCTACACCTTC
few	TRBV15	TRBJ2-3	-	CATSRGSGEGTDTQYF	TGTGCCACCAGCAGAGGAAGCGGAGAGGGCACAGATACGCAGTATTTT
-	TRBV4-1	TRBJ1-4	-	CASSQRGTEPNEKLFF	TGCGCCAGCAGCCAGAGGGGGACGGAGCCTAATGAAAAACTGTTTTTT
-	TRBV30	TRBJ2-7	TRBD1	CAWGRTGGFYEQYF	TGTGCCTGGGGTCGGACAGGGGGATTCTACGAGCAGTACTTC
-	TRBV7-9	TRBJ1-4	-	CASSPTGANEKLFF	TGTGCCAGCAGCCCTACGGGAGCTAATGAAAAACTGTTTTTT
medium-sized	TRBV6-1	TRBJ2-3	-	CASKDYSTDTQYF	TGTGCCAGCAAGGACTATAGCACAGATACGCAGTATTTT
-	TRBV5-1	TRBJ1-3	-	CASSEGGHGNTIYF	TGCGCCAGCAGTGAAGGGGGTCATGGAAACACCATATATTTT
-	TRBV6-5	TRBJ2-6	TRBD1	CASSSQGARIHNVLTF	TGTGCCAGCAGTTCCCAGGGGGCCCGTATCCACAACGTCCTGACTTTC
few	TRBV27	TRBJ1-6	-	CASSHRGYSNSPLHF	TGTGCCAGCAGTCACCGGGGTTACTCGAATTCACCCCTCCACTTT
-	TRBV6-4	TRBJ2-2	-	CASSRLGGAGAGELFF	TGTGCCAGCAGCCGCCTGGGCGGGGCCGGAGCGGGGGAGCTGTTTTTT
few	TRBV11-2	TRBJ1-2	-	CASSFIQGWNYGYTF	TGTGCCAGCAGCTTTATACAGGGTTGGAACTATGGCTACACCTTC
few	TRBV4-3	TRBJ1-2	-	CASSRDRVFNYGYTF	TGCGCCAGCAGCCGCGACAGAGTGTTTAACTATGGCTACACCTTC
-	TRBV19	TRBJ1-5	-	CASSMGRLYSNQPQHF	TGTGCCAGTAGTATGGGCCGTCTATATAGCAATCAGCCCCAGCATTTT
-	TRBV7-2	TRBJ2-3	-	CASSLAAVRAGSSGAQYF	TGTGCCAGCAGCTTAGCAGCAGTCCGGGCGGGGTCCTCGGGTGCGCAGTATTTT
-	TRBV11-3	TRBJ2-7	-	CASSPSGIHTYEQYF	TGTGCCAGCAGTCCTTCCGGGATTCACACCTACGAGCAGTACTTC
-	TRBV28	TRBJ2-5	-	CASSYVAPRKYQETQYF	TGTGCCAGCAGTTATGTAGCCCCGAGGAAATACCAAGAGACCCAGTACTTC
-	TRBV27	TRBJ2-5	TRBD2	CASRPKAGVWETQYF	TGTGCCAGCAGGCCAAAAGCGGGAGTTTGGGAGACCCAGTACTTC
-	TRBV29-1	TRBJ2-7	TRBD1	CSVKPRDRHEQYF	TGCAGCGTTAAACCCCGGGACAGACACGAGCAGTACTTC
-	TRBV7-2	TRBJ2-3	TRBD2	CASSLQGTSGASTDTQYF	TGTGCCAGCAGCTTACAGGGGACTAGCGGGGCTAGCACAGATACGCAGTATTTT
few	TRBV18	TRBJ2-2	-	CASSPPAGSTGELFF	TGTGCCAGCTCACCACCCGCAGGGTCCACCGGGGAGCTGTTTTTT
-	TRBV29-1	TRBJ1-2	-	CSVEEYREGYGYTF	TGCAGCGTTGAAGAGTACAGGGAGGGCTATGGCTACACCTTC
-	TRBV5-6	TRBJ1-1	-	CASSRLGSTEAFF	TGTGCCAGCAGCAGATTAGGGAGTACTGAAGCTTTCTTT
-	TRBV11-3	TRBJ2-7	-	CASSQGLTSSYEQYF	TGTGCCAGCAGCCAGGGACTTACCAGCTCCTACGAGCAGTACTTC
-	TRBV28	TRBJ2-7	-	CASSLGRLGEQYF	TGTGCCAGCAGTCTTGGGCGCCTGGGCGAGCAGTACTTC
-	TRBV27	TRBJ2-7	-	CASKIQGGEQYF	TGTGCCAGCAAAATACAGGGTGGCGAGCAGTACTTC